The rows below give T cell receptor beta chains drawn from one sample of a study of PD-L1 blockade in urothelial cancer. Generated by immunoSEQ multiplex PCR, the TCRdb table keeps only in-frame clones and is missing some. The table shows 45,000 to 55,000 clones, with about four fifths occurring only once. The sequencing used PBMCs, collected around atezolizumab (anti-PD-L1) treatment. These receptors were taken from a man between 65 and 85 years old with urothelial cancer. Both conserved end residues are part of each CDR3. A D gene is named only where the DNA matches it firmly. Not all rows give a size; the values are once, few, many and, for expanded clones, a class.

CDR3 DNA: TGTGCCAGCAGCTTGGAACTGGGACAGGCAAATGAAAAACTGTTTTTT; CDR3 protein: CASSLELGQANEKLFF; V gene: TRBV5-4; J gene: TRBJ1-4; D gene: TRBD1; CDR3 length: 16; clone size: NA
CDR3 DNA: TGTGCCAGTAGTATACTGGCAGGGAAGGATGAAAAACTGTTTTTT; CDR3 protein: CASSILAGKDEKLFF; V gene: TRBV19; J gene: TRBJ1-4; D gene: NA; CDR3 length: 15; clone size: NA
CDR3 DNA: TGTGCCAGCAGTCAAGAACTAGCGGGGTTTTCAGATACGCAGTATTTT; CDR3 protein: CASSQELAGFSDTQYF; V gene: TRBV28; J gene: TRBJ2-3; D gene: TRBD2; CDR3 length: 16; clone size: NA
CDR3 DNA: TGTGCCAGCAGAGTTACTCGGGAGCAGTACTTC; CDR3 protein: CASRVTREQYF; V gene: TRBV27; J gene: TRBJ2-7; D gene: NA; CDR3 length: 11; clone size: few
CDR3 DNA: TGTGCCAGCAGTGACTTCTATTTCCGAGTACTGAACAATCAGCCCCAGCATTTT; CDR3 protein: CASSDFYFRVLNNQPQHF; V gene: TRBV6-1; J gene: TRBJ1-5; D gene: NA; CDR3 length: 18; clone size: few
CDR3 DNA: TGTGCCAGTAGTATCTCCTCAGAAGAGACCCAGTACTTC; CDR3 protein: CASSISSEETQYF; V gene: TRBV19; J gene: TRBJ2-5; D gene: NA; CDR3 length: 13; clone size: NA
CDR3 DNA: TGCGCCAGCAGTCAATTTATGACTAGCGGAACCTACGAGCAGTACTTC; CDR3 protein: CASSQFMTSGTYEQYF; V gene: TRBV23-1; J gene: TRBJ2-7; D gene: TRBD2; CDR3 length: 16; clone size: NA
CDR3 DNA: TGTGCCAGCAGCGATTTGACAGGAGCCTACGAGCAGTACTTC; CDR3 protein: CASSDLTGAYEQYF; V gene: TRBV5-8; J gene: TRBJ2-7; D gene: NA; CDR3 length: 14; clone size: few
CDR3 DNA: TGTGCCAGCAGCATGTACCGGGGTACGCAGTATTTT; CDR3 protein: CASSMYRGTQYF; V gene: TRBV7-6; J gene: TRBJ2-3; D gene: NA; CDR3 length: 12; clone size: NA
CDR3 DNA: TGTGCCAGCAACGTAGGGGAACAGCCCCAGCATTTT; CDR3 protein: CASNVGEQPQHF; V gene: TRBV2; J gene: TRBJ1-5; D gene: NA; CDR3 length: 12; clone size: NA
CDR3 DNA: TGTGCCAGCAGCTTGGAGCGGGAGACCTACGAGCAGTACTTC; CDR3 protein: CASSLERETYEQYF; V gene: TRBV11-1; J gene: TRBJ2-7; D gene: TRBD2; CDR3 length: 14; clone size: NA
CDR3 DNA: TGCGCCAGCAGCTTGGGTAGCTCCTACAATGAGCAGTTCTTC; CDR3 protein: CASSLGSSYNEQFF; V gene: TRBV5-1; J gene: TRBJ2-1; D gene: NA; CDR3 length: 14; clone size: few
CDR3 DNA: TGTGCCAGTAGTATATCCCGAGGAACTGCAACTAATGAAAAACTGTTTTTT; CDR3 protein: CASSISRGTATNEKLFF; V gene: TRBV19; J gene: TRBJ1-4; D gene: NA; CDR3 length: 17; clone size: NA
CDR3 DNA: TGCGCCAGCAGCCGCGGAGCTTACGAAAAACTGTTTTTT; CDR3 protein: CASSRGAYEKLFF; V gene: TRBV5-1; J gene: TRBJ1-4; D gene: NA; CDR3 length: 13; clone size: few
CDR3 DNA: TGTGCCAGCAGGGACAGGGAGGGGGAGACCCAGTACTTC; CDR3 protein: CASRDREGETQYF; V gene: TRBV6-6; J gene: TRBJ2-5; D gene: NA; CDR3 length: 13; clone size: NA
CDR3 DNA: TGCAGCGTAGTCCGGGACAGAGACACTGAAGCTTTCTTT; CDR3 protein: CSVVRDRDTEAFF; V gene: TRBV29-1; J gene: TRBJ1-1; D gene: TRBD1; CDR3 length: 13; clone size: NA
CDR3 DNA: TGTGCCAGTAGTACTGGACCGACAGGGTACCGGCTTGACACTGAAGCTTTCTTT; CDR3 protein: CASSTGPTGYRLDTEAFF; V gene: TRBV19; J gene: TRBJ1-1; D gene: TRBD1; CDR3 length: 18; clone size: NA
CDR3 DNA: TGTGCCAGTAGTATCACCAGCCTCGGGAGGGGGGAGACCCAGTACTTC; CDR3 protein: CASSITSLGRGETQYF; V gene: TRBV19; J gene: TRBJ2-5; D gene: TRBD2; CDR3 length: 16; clone size: NA
CDR3 DNA: TGTGCCAGCAGAAAGGAGGATCCAGGGGGCCGGGGCTACACCTTC; CDR3 protein: CASRKEDPGGRGYTF; V gene: TRBV5-4; J gene: TRBJ1-2; D gene: TRBD1; CDR3 length: 15; clone size: NA
CDR3 DNA: TGTGCCAGCATTAGGGACTTGAACACCGGGGAGCTGTTTTTT; CDR3 protein: CASIRDLNTGELFF; V gene: TRBV2; J gene: TRBJ2-2; D gene: NA; CDR3 length: 14; clone size: NA
CDR3 DNA: TGTGCCAGCAGGCGAGGGCCCTCTGGAAACACCATATATTTT; CDR3 protein: CASRRGPSGNTIYF; V gene: TRBV28; J gene: TRBJ1-3; D gene: NA; CDR3 length: 14; clone size: NA
CDR3 DNA: TGTGCCAGCAGCTTGCGGGGGGCCAAAAACATTCAGTACTTC; CDR3 protein: CASSLRGAKNIQYF; V gene: TRBV5-4; J gene: TRBJ2-4; D gene: NA; CDR3 length: 14; clone size: NA
CDR3 DNA: TGTGCCAGCAGCTTGGAAGCGTACTCCTACAATGAGCAGTTCTTC; CDR3 protein: CASSLEAYSYNEQFF; V gene: TRBV5-4; J gene: TRBJ2-1; D gene: NA; CDR3 length: 15; clone size: NA
CDR3 DNA: TGCGCCAGCAGGGTTTCCGGGACTAGCGCAGATACGCAGTATTTT; CDR3 protein: CASRVSGTSADTQYF; V gene: TRBV5-1; J gene: TRBJ2-3; D gene: TRBD2; CDR3 length: 15; clone size: NA
CDR3 DNA: TGTGCCAGCAGTCAGCGTTCCACAAGAGGTGAAGCTTTCTTT; CDR3 protein: CASSQRSTRGEAFF; V gene: TRBV6-5; J gene: TRBJ1-1; D gene: NA; CDR3 length: 14; clone size: NA
CDR3 DNA: TGTGCCAGCAGCGTAGCTTTAGCGGAAACCTACGAGCAGTACTTC; CDR3 protein: CASSVALAETYEQYF; V gene: TRBV9; J gene: TRBJ2-7; D gene: NA; CDR3 length: 15; clone size: NA
CDR3 DNA: TGTGCCAGCAGTTCCGGGACACTTTTGAACACTGAAGCTTTCTTT; CDR3 protein: CASSSGTLLNTEAFF; V gene: TRBV5-6; J gene: TRBJ1-1; D gene: NA; CDR3 length: 15; clone size: NA
CDR3 DNA: TGTGCCATCAGTGAAGGGGGTCACGGTGAAAAACTGTTTTTT; CDR3 protein: CAISEGGHGEKLFF; V gene: TRBV10-3; J gene: TRBJ1-4; D gene: NA; CDR3 length: 14; clone size: NA
CDR3 DNA: TGTGCCACCAGCAATCCGGGACTAGCGGGACGCTCCTACGAGCAGTACTTC; CDR3 protein: CATSNPGLAGRSYEQYF; V gene: TRBV15; J gene: TRBJ2-7; D gene: TRBD2; CDR3 length: 17; clone size: NA
CDR3 DNA: TGTGCCAGCAGCTTAACAGGGAATAATGAAGCTTTCTTT; CDR3 protein: CASSLTGNNEAFF; V gene: TRBV7-8; J gene: TRBJ1-1; D gene: NA; CDR3 length: 13; clone size: NA
CDR3 DNA: TGTGCCAGCAGTGAATGGGCGACAGATACGCAGTATTTT; CDR3 protein: CASSEWATDTQYF; V gene: TRBV25-1; J gene: TRBJ2-3; D gene: NA; CDR3 length: 13; clone size: NA
CDR3 DNA: TGTGCCAGCTCACTACCCGGGACAGGGTCCTACGAGCAGTACTTC; CDR3 protein: CASSLPGTGSYEQYF; V gene: TRBV18; J gene: TRBJ2-7; D gene: TRBD1; CDR3 length: 15; clone size: NA
CDR3 DNA: TGTGCCAGCTCACAAGGACAGGGGTACACCGGGGAGCTGTTTTTT; CDR3 protein: CASSQGQGYTGELFF; V gene: TRBV18; J gene: TRBJ2-2; D gene: TRBD1; CDR3 length: 15; clone size: NA
CDR3 DNA: TGTGCCAGCAGCCAATCCACAGGGGGCGGAGAAAAACTGTTTTTT; CDR3 protein: CASSQSTGGGEKLFF; V gene: TRBV9; J gene: TRBJ1-4; D gene: TRBD1; CDR3 length: 15; clone size: once
CDR3 DNA: TGTGCCAGCAGCGACAGGGGATACGCCGATGGCTACACCTTC; CDR3 protein: CASSDRGYADGYTF; V gene: TRBV6-1; J gene: TRBJ1-2; D gene: TRBD1; CDR3 length: 14; clone size: NA
CDR3 DNA: TGTGCCAGCAGCTATTCGACAGGGTCCACAGATACGCAGTATTTT; CDR3 protein: CASSYSTGSTDTQYF; V gene: TRBV6-5; J gene: TRBJ2-3; D gene: TRBD1; CDR3 length: 15; clone size: NA
CDR3 DNA: TGCGCCAGCAGCCAAGAGACAGGGGGGCCGGCCACAGATACGCAGTATTTT; CDR3 protein: CASSQETGGPATDTQYF; V gene: TRBV4-1; J gene: TRBJ2-3; D gene: TRBD1; CDR3 length: 17; clone size: once
CDR3 DNA: TGTGCCAGCAGTTTGGACAGGGGAGACGAGCAGTACTTC; CDR3 protein: CASSLDRGDEQYF; V gene: TRBV6-1; J gene: TRBJ2-7; D gene: TRBD1; CDR3 length: 13; clone size: once
CDR3 DNA: TGTGCCAGCAGTTTAATGACTAGCGGGAGTTTCAAGCAGTACTTC; CDR3 protein: CASSLMTSGSFKQYF; V gene: TRBV28; J gene: TRBJ2-7; D gene: TRBD2; CDR3 length: 15; clone size: NA
CDR3 DNA: TGTGCCAGCAGCCCTTGGGGCAGGGGGTCTCAAGAGACCCAGTACTTC; CDR3 protein: CASSPWGRGSQETQYF; V gene: TRBV14; J gene: TRBJ2-5; D gene: TRBD1; CDR3 length: 16; clone size: NA
CDR3 DNA: TGTGCCAGCAGTACAGGGGATTTGATGAACACTGAAGCTTTCTTT; CDR3 protein: CASSTGDLMNTEAFF; V gene: TRBV27; J gene: TRBJ1-1; D gene: TRBD1; CDR3 length: 15; clone size: NA
CDR3 DNA: TGTGCCAGCAGCGGACAGGGGGAGCGGGGGAGCCCTGAAGCTTTCTTT; CDR3 protein: CASSGQGERGSPEAFF; V gene: TRBV9; J gene: TRBJ1-1; D gene: TRBD1; CDR3 length: 16; clone size: NA
CDR3 DNA: TGCGCCAGCAGCCCCGGACTAGCGGACAATGAGCAGTTCTTC; CDR3 protein: CASSPGLADNEQFF; V gene: TRBV4-1; J gene: TRBJ2-1; D gene: TRBD2; CDR3 length: 14; clone size: NA
CDR3 DNA: TGTGCCAGCAGTCGAAACAGGGAAGGGGGATATGGCTACACCTTC; CDR3 protein: CASSRNREGGYGYTF; V gene: TRBV27; J gene: TRBJ1-2; D gene: NA; CDR3 length: 15; clone size: NA
CDR3 DNA: TGTGCCACCAGCAGAGCTCTAGCGGCTAGCACAGATACGCAGTATTTT; CDR3 protein: CATSRALAASTDTQYF; V gene: TRBV15; J gene: TRBJ2-3; D gene: TRBD2; CDR3 length: 16; clone size: NA
CDR3 DNA: TGCAGCGTTGTGGAACGGGACAGGGCCGACGAGCAGTACTTC; CDR3 protein: CSVVERDRADEQYF; V gene: TRBV29-1; J gene: TRBJ2-7; D gene: TRBD1; CDR3 length: 14; clone size: NA
CDR3 DNA: TGTGCCAGCAGTTCTCGGACAGGATATAGCAATCAGCCCCAGCATTTT; CDR3 protein: CASSSRTGYSNQPQHF; V gene: TRBV28; J gene: TRBJ1-5; D gene: TRBD1; CDR3 length: 16; clone size: NA
CDR3 DNA: TGTGCCAGCAGTTTTAGTGCTGGGGCGGGAGAACTCTACGAGCAGTACTTC; CDR3 protein: CASSFSAGAGELYEQYF; V gene: TRBV28; J gene: TRBJ2-7; D gene: TRBD2; CDR3 length: 17; clone size: once
CDR3 DNA: TGTGCCAGCTCACCACCCGGGACAGGGGGCCGTAGTAATGAAAAACTGTTTTTT; CDR3 protein: CASSPPGTGGRSNEKLFF; V gene: TRBV18; J gene: TRBJ1-4; D gene: TRBD1; CDR3 length: 18; clone size: few
CDR3 DNA: TGTGCCAGTAGTTATACGGGGAACACTGAAGCTTTCTTT; CDR3 protein: CASSYTGNTEAFF; V gene: TRBV19; J gene: TRBJ1-1; D gene: NA; CDR3 length: 13; clone size: NA
CDR3 DNA: TGCAGCGTACCCACGACAGGAAGGGGGTCCTATGGCTACACCTTC; CDR3 protein: CSVPTTGRGSYGYTF; V gene: TRBV29-1; J gene: TRBJ1-2; D gene: NA; CDR3 length: 15; clone size: NA
CDR3 DNA: TGCGCCAGCAGCCAGGTGACAGGGCCCTACGAGCAGTACTTC; CDR3 protein: CASSQVTGPYEQYF; V gene: TRBV4-1; J gene: TRBJ2-7; D gene: TRBD1; CDR3 length: 14; clone size: NA
CDR3 DNA: TGTGCCAGCAGTTTAACTAGTCCCTCCTACAATGAGCAGTTCTTC; CDR3 protein: CASSLTSPSYNEQFF; V gene: TRBV5-4; J gene: TRBJ2-1; D gene: NA; CDR3 length: 15; clone size: once
CDR3 DNA: TGCGCCAGCGAGTCGGGGACAGGGTCCTACAATGAGCAGTTCTTC; CDR3 protein: CASESGTGSYNEQFF; V gene: TRBV5-1; J gene: TRBJ2-1; D gene: TRBD1; CDR3 length: 15; clone size: NA
CDR3 DNA: TGCGCCAGCAGCCCACAGGGGCAAGAGACCCAGTACTTC; CDR3 protein: CASSPQGQETQYF; V gene: TRBV4-1; J gene: TRBJ2-5; D gene: TRBD1; CDR3 length: 13; clone size: NA